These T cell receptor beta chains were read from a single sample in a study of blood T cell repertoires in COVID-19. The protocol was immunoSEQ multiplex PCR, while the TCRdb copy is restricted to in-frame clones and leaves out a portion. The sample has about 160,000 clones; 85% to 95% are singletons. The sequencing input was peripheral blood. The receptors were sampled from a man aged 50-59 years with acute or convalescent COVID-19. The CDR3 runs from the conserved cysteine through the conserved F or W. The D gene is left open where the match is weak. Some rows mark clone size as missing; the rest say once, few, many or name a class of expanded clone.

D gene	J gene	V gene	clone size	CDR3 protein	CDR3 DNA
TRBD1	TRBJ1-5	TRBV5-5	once	CASSPTDRDRQHF	TGTGCCAGCAGCCCCACGGACAGGGACCGCCAGCATTTT
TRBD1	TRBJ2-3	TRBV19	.	CASSKGQGPSTDTQYF	TGTGCCAGCAGTAAGGGACAGGGACCTAGCACAGATACGCAGTATTTT
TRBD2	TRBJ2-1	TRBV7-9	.	CASSAGTSGKDYNEQFF	TGTGCCAGCAGCGCCGGGACTAGCGGGAAAGACTACAATGAGCAGTTCTTC
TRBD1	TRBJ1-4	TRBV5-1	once	CASSLVTGVEKLFF	TGCGCCAGCAGCTTGGTTACAGGGGTTGAAAAACTGTTTTTT
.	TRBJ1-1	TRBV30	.	CAWTTPPRGAFF	TGTGCCTGGACCACCCCGCCAAGGGGAGCTTTCTTT
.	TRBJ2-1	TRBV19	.	CASRYREGEQFF	TGTGCCAGTAGGTACAGGGAAGGTGAGCAGTTCTTC
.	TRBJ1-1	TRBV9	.	CASSEQVEAFF	TGTGCCAGCAGCGAACAGGTTGAAGCTTTCTTT
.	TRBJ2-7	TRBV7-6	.	CASSLDSSPYEQYF	TGTGCCAGCAGCCTGGACAGTAGTCCCTACGAGCAGTACTTC
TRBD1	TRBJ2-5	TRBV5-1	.	CASSWGQKETQYF	TGCGCCAGCAGCTGGGGACAGAAAGAGACCCAGTACTTC
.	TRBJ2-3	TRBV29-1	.	CSVSQSDTQYF	TGCAGCGTCTCGCAGTCAGATACGCAGTATTTT
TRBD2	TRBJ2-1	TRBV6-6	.	CASSRRVAGLDNEQFF	TGTGCCAGCAGTCGCCGGGTAGCGGGATTAGACAATGAGCAGTTCTTC
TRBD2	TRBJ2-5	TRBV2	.	CASRAGGPGETQYF	TGTGCCAGCAGAGCGGGAGGGCCTGGGGAGACCCAGTACTTC
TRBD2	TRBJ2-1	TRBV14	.	CASSQTSGTFPNEQFF	TGTGCCAGCAGTCAGACTAGCGGGACGTTCCCCAATGAGCAGTTCTTC
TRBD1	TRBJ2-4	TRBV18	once	CASSPLPGGENIQYF	TGTGCCAGCTCACCCTTGCCAGGGGGCGAAAACATTCAGTACTTC
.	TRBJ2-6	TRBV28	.	CASTGSVANVLTF	TGTGCCAGCACAGGTAGTGTGGCCAACGTCCTGACTTTC
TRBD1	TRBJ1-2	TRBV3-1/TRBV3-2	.	CASSPWTGEYGYTF	TGTGCCAGCAGCCCTTGGACAGGGGAGTATGGCTACACCTTC
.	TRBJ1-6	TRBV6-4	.	CASREQGSYNSPLHF	TGTGCCAGCAGGGAACAGGGCTCCTATAATTCACCCCTCCACTTT
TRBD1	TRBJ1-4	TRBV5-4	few	CASSAGTGPEKLFF	TGTGCCAGCAGCGCAGGGACAGGGCCAGAAAAACTGTTTTTT
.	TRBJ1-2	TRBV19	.	CASSKGVANYGYTF	TGTGCCAGTAGTAAGGGGGTCGCTAACTATGGCTACACCTTC
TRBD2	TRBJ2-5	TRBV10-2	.	CASRAGGETQYF	TGCGCCAGCAGGGCGGGAGGTGAGACCCAGTACTTC